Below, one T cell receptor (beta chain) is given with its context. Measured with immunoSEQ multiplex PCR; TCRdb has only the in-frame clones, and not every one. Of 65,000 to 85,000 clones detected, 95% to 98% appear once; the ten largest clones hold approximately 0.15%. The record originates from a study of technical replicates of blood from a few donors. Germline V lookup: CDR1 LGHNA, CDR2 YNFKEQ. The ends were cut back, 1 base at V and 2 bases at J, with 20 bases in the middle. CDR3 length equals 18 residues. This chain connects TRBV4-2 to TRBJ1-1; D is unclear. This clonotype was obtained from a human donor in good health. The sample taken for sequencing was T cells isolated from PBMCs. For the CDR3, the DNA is TGTGCCAGCAGCCAAGGAACCGGGGTTAATGTGGGTAACACTGAAGCTTTCTTT. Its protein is CASSQGTGVNVGNTEAFF.